This TCR beta chain was identified during a study of cytomegalovirus exposure and HLA in healthy donors. Amplification used 60 Vbeta primers and 13 Jbeta primers. Sequenced by immunoSEQ multiplex PCR; TCRdb stores in-frame clones only, minus some. This table has 150,000 to 200,000 clones, about 80% appearing once. The germline V gene encodes CDR1 LNHDA and CDR2 SQIVND (reference sequence). V lost 9 bases, J lost 1 base, and 4 bases stayed unmatched. This CDR3 is 14 amino acids long. This sequence joins TRBV19 and TRBJ1-5, with TRBD1 matching 9 bases. Material: PBMCs. The TCR sequence derives from a man under 40 in good health and CMV-seropositive. CDR3 in DNA: TGTGCCAGCGTTGGGACAGGGAGCAATCAGCCCCAGCATTTT. Translating it yields CASVGTGSNQPQHF.